This TCR beta chain was sequenced during a study of a mutant IDH1 vaccine in newly diagnosed glioma. Across the study: Earlier therapy was either radiotherapy, temozolomide, or both, and most got both.

Sequenced by immunoSEQ multiplex PCR; TCRdb stores in-frame clones only, minus some. The table has roughly 74,000 clones, 85% seen once; the top ten hold 2% to 2.5%. Concerning this clone: Its antigen is as yet unknown.

Time point noted: week 23, last vaccination. Every vaccination contained 300 ug of the mutant IDH1 20-mer peptide and was paired with topical imiquimod. Each astrocytoma in the donors was new, WHO grade 3 or 4, IDH1-mutant and ATRX-lost. There are 15 residues in the CDR3. V lost 3 bases and J lost 7; bases outside the gene matches: 8. The germline V gene has CDR1 MNHEY and CDR2 SMNVEV (reference sequence). J is TRBJ1-1 and V is TRBV27, with 10 nucleotides matching TRBD1. The TCR sequence derives from a man younger than 40 with glioma. Some clones in this sample may be carry-over from other donors' samples. Sequenced here: PBMCs, sampled from a glioma patient whose treatment included an IDH1 peptide vaccine. CDR3 amino acids: CASSFQDRGRGEAFF. CDR3 DNA sequence: TGTGCCAGCAGTTTTCAAGACAGGGGGCGAGGTGAAGCTTTCTTT.